Here is one T cell receptor (beta chain) with its context. This sample is drawn from a study of blood T cell repertoires in COVID-19. Overall study context: The cDNA or gDNA used as material had been derived from T cells, B-cell-depleted T cells, or PBMCs.

The CDR3 spans 13 residues. The junction had 4 bases not matched to a gene; V was cut back by 2 bases and J by 7 bases. Germline-derived CDR1 and CDR2 are MNHEY and SVGEGT. In the source study's methods: How many nucleated cells were present was estimated from reference gene primer amplification. Libraries were prepared by immunoSEQ multiplex PCR; TCRdb keeps only in-frame clonotypes and omits some of them. That table is the source of V, J and clone size, and D and trimming were worked out from the DNA. The table has 250,000 or so clones, about nine tenths seen once; the top ten hold around 3%. Source material: peripheral blood. The sequence was collected from a young woman with active or convalescent COVID-19. This sequence joins TRBV6-2 or TRBV6-3 and TRBJ1-2, with 7 positions matching TRBD1. CDR3: CASSYRNRGGYTF. The CDR3 DNA sequence: TGTGCCAGCAGTTACCGCAACAGGGGTGGCTACACCTTC.